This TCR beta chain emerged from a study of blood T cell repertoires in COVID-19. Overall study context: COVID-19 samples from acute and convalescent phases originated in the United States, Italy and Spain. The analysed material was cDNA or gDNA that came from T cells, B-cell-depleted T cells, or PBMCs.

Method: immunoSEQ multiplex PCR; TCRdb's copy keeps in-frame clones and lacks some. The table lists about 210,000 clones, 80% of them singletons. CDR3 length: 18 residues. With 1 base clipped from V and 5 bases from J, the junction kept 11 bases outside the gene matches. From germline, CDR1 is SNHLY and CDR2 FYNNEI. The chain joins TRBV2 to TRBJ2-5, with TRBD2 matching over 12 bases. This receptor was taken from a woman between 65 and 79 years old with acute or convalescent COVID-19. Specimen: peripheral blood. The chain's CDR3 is CASSEGTSGEYANETQYF. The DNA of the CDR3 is TGTGCCAGCAGTGAAGGGACTAGCGGGGAATACGCAAATGAGACCCAGTACTTC.